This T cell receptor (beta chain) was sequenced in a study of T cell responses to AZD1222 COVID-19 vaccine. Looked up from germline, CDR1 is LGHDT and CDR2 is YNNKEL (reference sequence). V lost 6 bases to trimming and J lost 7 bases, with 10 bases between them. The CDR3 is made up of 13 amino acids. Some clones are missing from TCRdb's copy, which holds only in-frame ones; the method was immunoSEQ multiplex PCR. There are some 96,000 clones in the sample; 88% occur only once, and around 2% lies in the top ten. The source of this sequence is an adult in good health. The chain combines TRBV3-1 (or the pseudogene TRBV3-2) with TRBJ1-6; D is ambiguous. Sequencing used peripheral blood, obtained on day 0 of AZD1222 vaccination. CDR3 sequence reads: CASSLAGNSPLHF. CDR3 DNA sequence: TGTGCCAGCAGTCTAGCTGGGAATTCACCCCTCCACTTT.